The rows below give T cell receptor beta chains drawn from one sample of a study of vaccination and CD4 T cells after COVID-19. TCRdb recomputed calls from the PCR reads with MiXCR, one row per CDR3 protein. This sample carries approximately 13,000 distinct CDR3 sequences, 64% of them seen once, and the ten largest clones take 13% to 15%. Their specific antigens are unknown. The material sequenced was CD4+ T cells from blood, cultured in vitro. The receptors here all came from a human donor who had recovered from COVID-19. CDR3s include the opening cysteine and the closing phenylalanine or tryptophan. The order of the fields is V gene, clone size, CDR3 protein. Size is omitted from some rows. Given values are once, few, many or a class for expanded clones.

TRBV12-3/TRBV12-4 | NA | CASRPSGGTGGEQYF
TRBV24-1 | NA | CATRSSLDTNNEQFF
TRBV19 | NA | CASSNDGTNSNQPQHF
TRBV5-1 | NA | CASSLGLAGTDTQYF
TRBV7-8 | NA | CASSLGRRSTGELFF
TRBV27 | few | CASRSSQATDTQYF
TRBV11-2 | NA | CASGRRLTQETQYF
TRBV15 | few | CATSRPGLAGLNTGELFF
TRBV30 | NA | CAWERQGGSHQPQHF
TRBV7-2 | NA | CASSPHRATDTQYF